This TCR beta chain was obtained from a study of patients and donors after allogeneic stem cell transplantation. TCRdb processed the RT-PCR reads anew with MiXCR; each CDR3 protein has one entry. The table has over 400,000 distinct CDR3 sequences, approximately 16% seen once; the top ten hold over 6%. This CDR3 comprises 17 residues. Germline V gene sequence: CDR1 MNHEY, CDR2 SVGEGT. Deletions cut 4 bases from V and 0 bases from J, with 16 bases between. The table lists this clonotype with a few counts. The source material was blood, either unsorted or a sorted T cell fraction (not recorded which). This TCR came from a human donor who was either an allogeneic HSCT recipient or a stem cell or donor lymphocyte infusion donor (not recorded which). It is not recorded whose cells these are; they may come from a transplant donor. This rearrangement joins TRBV6-2 or TRBV6-3 to TRBJ1-5; D remains ambiguous. For the CDR3, the DNA is TGTGCCAGCAGTTCCCGGGAGGGATCATATAGCAATCAGCCCCAGCATTTT. It translates to CASSSREGSYSNQPQHF.